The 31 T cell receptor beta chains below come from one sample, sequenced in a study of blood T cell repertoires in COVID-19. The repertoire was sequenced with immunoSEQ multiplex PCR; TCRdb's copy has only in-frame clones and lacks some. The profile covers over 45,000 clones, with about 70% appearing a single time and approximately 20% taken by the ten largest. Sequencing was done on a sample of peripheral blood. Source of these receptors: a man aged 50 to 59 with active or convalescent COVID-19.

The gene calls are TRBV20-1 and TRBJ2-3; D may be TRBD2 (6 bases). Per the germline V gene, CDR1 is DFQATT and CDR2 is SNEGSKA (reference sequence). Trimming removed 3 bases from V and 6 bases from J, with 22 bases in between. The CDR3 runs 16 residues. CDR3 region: CSASTIAEGGEDTQYF. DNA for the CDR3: TGCAGTGCTAGTACGATAGCGGAGGGAGGAGAGGATACGCAGTATTTT.

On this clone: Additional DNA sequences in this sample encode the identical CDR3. The CDR3 DNA reads TGTGCCAGCAGGAGAGAGGTGGGCACTGAAGCTTTCTTT. Translating it yields CASRREVGTEAFF. The chain couples TRBV2 to TRBJ1-1; D gene uncertain. Trimming shortened V by 6 bases and J by 4 bases, and 12 bases separated the two germline ends. The CDR3 has 13 amino acids. Per the germline V gene, CDR1 is SNHLY and CDR2 is FYNNEI.

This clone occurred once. CDR3 amino acids: CASGLGASTDTQYF. CDR3 nucleotide sequence: TGTGCTAGTGGTTTGGGGGCTAGCACAGATACGCAGTATTTT. The rearrangement uses TRBV12-5 and TRBJ2-3; D is undetermined. The CDR3 extends over 14 amino acids. Germline CDR1 LGHNT, CDR2 FRNRAP. V lost 1 base to trimming and J lost 0 bases, with 5 bases between them.

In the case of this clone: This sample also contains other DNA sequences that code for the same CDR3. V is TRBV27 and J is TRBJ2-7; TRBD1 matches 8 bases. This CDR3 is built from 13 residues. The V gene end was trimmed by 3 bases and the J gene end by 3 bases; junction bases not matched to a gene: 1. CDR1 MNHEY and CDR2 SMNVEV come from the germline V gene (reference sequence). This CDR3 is CASSFGTGYEQYF. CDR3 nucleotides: TGTGCCAGCAGTTTTGGGACAGGCTACGAGCAGTACTTC.

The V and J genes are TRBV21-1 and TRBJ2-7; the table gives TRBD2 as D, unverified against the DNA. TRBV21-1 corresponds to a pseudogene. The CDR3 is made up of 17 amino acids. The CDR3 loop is CASSKGPGEADNYEQYF. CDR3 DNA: TGTGCCAGCAGCAAAGGTCCGGGAGAGGCCGACAACTACGAGCAGTACTTC.

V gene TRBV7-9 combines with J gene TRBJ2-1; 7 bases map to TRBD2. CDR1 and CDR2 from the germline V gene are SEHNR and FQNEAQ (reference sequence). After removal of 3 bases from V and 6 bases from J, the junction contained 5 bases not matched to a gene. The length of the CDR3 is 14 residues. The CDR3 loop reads CASSFGLGGNEQFF. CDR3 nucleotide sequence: TGTGCCAGCAGCTTCGGACTAGGAGGCAATGAGCAGTTCTTC. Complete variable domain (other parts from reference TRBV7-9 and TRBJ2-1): DTGVSQNPRHKITKRGQNVTFRCDPISEHNRLYWYRQTLGQGPEFLTYFQNEAQLEKSRLLSDRFSAERPKGSFSTLEIQRTEQGDSAMYLCASSFGLGGNEQFFGPGTRLTVL.

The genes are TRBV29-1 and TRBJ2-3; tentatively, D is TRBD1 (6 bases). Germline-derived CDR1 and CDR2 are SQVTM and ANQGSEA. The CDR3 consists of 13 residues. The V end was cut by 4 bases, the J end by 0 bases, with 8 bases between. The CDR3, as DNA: TGCAGCGTTGCAACAGGGAGCACAGATACGCAGTATTTT. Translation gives CSVATGSTDTQYF.

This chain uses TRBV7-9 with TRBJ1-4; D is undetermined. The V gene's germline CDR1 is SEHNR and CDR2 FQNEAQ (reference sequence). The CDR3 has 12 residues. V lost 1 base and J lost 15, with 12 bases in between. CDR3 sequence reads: CASSLEAEEMFF. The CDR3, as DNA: TGTGCCAGCAGCTTAGAGGCGGAGGAGATGTTTTTT.

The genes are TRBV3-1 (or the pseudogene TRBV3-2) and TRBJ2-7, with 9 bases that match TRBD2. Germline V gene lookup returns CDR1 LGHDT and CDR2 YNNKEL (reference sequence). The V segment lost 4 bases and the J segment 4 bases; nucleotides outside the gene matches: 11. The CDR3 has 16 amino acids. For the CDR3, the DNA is TGTGCCAGCAGCCCAGAAGCGGGAGGTGCCTTATACGAGCAGTACTTC. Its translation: CASSPEAGGALYEQYF.

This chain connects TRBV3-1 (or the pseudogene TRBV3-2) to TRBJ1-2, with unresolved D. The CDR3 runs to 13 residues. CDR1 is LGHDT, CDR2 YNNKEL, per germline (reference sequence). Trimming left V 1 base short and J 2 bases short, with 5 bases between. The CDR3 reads CASSQVENYGYTF. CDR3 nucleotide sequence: TGTGCCAGCAGCCAAGTCGAGAACTATGGCTACACCTTC.

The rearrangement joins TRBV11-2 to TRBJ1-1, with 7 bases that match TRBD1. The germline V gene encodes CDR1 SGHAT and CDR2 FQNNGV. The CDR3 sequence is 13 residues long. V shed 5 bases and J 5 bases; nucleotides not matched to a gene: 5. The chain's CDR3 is CASSQQGRTEAFF. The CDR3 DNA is TGTGCCAGCAGCCAACAGGGGCGGACTGAAGCTTTCTTT. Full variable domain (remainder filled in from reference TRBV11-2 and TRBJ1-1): EAGVAQSPRYKIIEKRQSVAFWCNPISGHATLYWYQQILGQGPKLLIQFQNNGVVDDSQLPKDRFSAERLKGVDSTLKIQPAKLEDSAVYLCASSQQGRTEAFFGQGTRLTVV.

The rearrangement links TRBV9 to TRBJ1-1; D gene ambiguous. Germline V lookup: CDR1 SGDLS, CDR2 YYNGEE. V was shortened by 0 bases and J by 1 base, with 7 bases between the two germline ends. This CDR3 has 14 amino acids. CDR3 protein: CASSVVSGNTEAFF. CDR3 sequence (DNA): TGTGCCAGCAGCGTAGTCTCGGGGAACACTGAAGCTTTCTTT.

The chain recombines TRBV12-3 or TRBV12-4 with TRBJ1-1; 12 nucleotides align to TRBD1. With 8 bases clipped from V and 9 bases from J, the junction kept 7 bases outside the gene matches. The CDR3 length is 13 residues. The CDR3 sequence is CASRPGTGGKAFF. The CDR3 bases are TGTGCCAGCCGCCCCGGGACAGGGGGCAAAGCTTTCTTT.

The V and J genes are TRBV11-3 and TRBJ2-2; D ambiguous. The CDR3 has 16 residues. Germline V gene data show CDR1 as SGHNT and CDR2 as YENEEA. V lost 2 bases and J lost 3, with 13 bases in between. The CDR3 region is CASSLTWAHDTGELFF. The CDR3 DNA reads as TGTGCCAGCAGCTTAACGTGGGCGCACGACACCGGGGAGCTGTTTTTT.

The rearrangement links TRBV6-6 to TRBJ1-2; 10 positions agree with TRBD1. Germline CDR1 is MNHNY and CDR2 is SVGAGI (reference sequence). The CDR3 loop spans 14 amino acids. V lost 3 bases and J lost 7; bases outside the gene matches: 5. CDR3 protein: CASSYGTGAGGYTF. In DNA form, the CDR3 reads TGTGCCAGCAGTTATGGGACAGGGGCAGGTGGCTACACCTTC.

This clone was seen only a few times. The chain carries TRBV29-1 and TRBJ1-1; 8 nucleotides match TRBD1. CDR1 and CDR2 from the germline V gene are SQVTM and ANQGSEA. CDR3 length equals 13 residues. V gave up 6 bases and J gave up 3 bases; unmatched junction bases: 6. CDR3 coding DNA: TGCAGCGTCGAGGACAGGGAGGACACTGAAGCTTTCTTT. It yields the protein CSVEDREDTEAFF.

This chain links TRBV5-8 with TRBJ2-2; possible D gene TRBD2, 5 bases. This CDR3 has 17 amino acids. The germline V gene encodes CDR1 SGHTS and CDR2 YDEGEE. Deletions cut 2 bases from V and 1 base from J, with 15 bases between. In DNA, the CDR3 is TGTGCCAGCAGCTTTCGGACTCGCGCCAAGAACACCGGGGAGCTGTTTTTT. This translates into CASSFRTRAKNTGELFF.

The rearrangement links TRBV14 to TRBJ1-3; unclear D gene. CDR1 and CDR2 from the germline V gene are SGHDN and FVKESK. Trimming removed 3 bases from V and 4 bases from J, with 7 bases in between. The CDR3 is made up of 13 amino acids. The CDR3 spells CASSQGRGNTIYF. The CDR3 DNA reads TGTGCCAGCAGCCAGGGCAGAGGAAACACCATATATTTT.

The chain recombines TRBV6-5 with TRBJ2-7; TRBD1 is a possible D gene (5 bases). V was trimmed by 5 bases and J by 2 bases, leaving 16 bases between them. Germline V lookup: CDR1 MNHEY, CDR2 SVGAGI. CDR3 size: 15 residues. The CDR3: CASSRNQEQAYEQYF. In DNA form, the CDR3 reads TGTGCCAGCAGTAGAAATCAGGAACAGGCCTACGAGCAGTACTTC.

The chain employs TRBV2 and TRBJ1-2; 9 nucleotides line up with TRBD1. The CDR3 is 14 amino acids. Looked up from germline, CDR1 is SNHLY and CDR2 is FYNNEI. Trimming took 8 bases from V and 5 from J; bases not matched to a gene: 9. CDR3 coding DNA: TGTGCCAGCTGGGCTACAGGGGGCCGGTATGGCTACACCTTC. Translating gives CASWATGGRYGYTF. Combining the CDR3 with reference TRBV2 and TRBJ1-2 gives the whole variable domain EPEVTQTPSHQVTQMGQEVILRCVPISNHLYFYWYRQILGQKVEFLVSFYNNEISEKSEIFDDQFSVERPDGSNFTLKIRSTKLEDSAMYFCASWATGGRYGYTFGSGTRLTVV.

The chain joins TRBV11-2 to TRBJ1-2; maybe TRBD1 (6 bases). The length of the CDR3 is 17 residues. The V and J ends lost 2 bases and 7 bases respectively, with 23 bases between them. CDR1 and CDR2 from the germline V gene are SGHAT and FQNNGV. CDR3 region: CASSLTVGAGASRGYTF. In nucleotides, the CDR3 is TGTGCCAGCAGCTTAACCGTGGGGGCAGGGGCAAGTCGTGGCTACACCTTC. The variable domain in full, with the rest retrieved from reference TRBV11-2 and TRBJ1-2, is EAGVAQSPRYKIIEKRQSVAFWCNPISGHATLYWYQQILGQGPKLLIQFQNNGVVDDSQLPKDRFSAERLKGVDSTLKIQPAKLEDSAVYLCASSLTVGAGASRGYTFGSGTRLTVV.

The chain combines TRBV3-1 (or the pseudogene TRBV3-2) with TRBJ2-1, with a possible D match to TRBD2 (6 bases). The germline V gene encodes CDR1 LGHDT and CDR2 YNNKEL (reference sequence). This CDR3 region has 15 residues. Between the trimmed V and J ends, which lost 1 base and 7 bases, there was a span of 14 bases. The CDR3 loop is CASSQVLGLTNEQFF. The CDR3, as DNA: TGTGCCAGCAGCCAAGTTCTGGGACTTACTAATGAGCAGTTCTTC.

For the CDR3, the DNA is TGCGCCAGCAGCTTGGCCGGGACAGGGCCTGAGCAGTACTTC. As protein: CASSLAGTGPEQYF. V usage is TRBV5-1 and J usage is TRBJ2-7; TRBD1 agrees at 9 bases. This CDR3 is 14 amino acids long. V lost 0 bases, J lost 7 bases, and 5 bases stayed unmatched. Germline CDR1 and CDR2: SGHRS and YFSETQ.

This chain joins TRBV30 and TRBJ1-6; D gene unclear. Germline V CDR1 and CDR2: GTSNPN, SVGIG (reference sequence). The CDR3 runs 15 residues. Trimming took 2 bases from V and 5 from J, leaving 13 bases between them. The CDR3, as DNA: TGTGCCTGGAGTTCAGGAAAGGTGAATAATTCACCCCTCCACTTT. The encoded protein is CAWSSGKVNNSPLHF.

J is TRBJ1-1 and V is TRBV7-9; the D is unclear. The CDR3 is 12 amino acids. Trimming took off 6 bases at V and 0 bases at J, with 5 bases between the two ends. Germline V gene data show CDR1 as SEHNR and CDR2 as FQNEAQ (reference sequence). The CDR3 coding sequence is TGTGCCAGCAGAATCATGAACACTGAAGCTTTCTTT. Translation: CASRIMNTEAFF.

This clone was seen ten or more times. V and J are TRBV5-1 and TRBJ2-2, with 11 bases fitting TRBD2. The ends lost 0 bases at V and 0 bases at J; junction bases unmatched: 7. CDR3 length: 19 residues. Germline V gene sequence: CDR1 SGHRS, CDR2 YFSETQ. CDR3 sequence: CASSLDPSGRTTNTGELFF. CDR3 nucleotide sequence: TGCGCCAGCAGCTTGGATCCTAGCGGGAGGACTACGAACACCGGGGAGCTGTTTTTT.

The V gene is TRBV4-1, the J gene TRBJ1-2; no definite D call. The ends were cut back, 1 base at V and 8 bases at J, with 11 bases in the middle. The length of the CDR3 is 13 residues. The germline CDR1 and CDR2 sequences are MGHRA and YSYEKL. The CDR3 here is CASSQAGNRGYTF. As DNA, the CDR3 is TGCGCCAGCAGCCAAGCAGGCAATCGCGGCTACACCTTC.

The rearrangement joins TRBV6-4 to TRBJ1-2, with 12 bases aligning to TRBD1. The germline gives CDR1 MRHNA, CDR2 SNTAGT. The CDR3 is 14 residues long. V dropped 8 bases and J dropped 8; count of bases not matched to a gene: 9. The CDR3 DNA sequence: TGTGCCAGCTCCCCAACCGGGACAGGGGGCGGCTACACCTTC. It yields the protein CASSPTGTGGGYTF.

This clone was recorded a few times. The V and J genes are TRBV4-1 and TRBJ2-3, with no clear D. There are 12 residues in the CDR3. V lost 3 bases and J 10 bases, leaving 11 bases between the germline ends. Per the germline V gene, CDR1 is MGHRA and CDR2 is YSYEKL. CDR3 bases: TGCGCCAGCAGCCAGGAGTCTGGTCCGCAGTATTTT. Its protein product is CASSQESGPQYF.

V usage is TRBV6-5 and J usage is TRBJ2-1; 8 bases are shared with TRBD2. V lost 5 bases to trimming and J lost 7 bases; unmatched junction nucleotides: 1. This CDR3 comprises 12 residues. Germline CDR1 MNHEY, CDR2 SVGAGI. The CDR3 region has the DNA TGTGCCAGCAGTCGGGGGGGGAATGAGCAGTTCTTC. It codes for CASSRGGNEQFF.

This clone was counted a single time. This CDR3 reads CASRPPGLGNTGELFF. The DNA for the CDR3 is TGTGCCAGCAGGCCTCCGGGACTAGGGAACACCGGGGAGCTGTTTTTT. The chain is built from TRBV7-9 and TRBJ2-2, with TRBD2 identical over 8 bases. This CDR3 comprises 16 residues. The V gene's germline CDR1 is SEHNR and CDR2 FQNEAQ (reference sequence). With V trimmed by 6 bases and J by 1 base, 7 bases remained unmatched.